The clone carrying this T cell receptor (beta chain) was seen many times. Antigen: not known. This specimen comes from a study of T cells in Graves' hyperthyroidism and ophthalmopathy. From RNA transcripts, TCR beta CDR3 regions were amplified. TCR CDR3 underwent first-round RT-PCR with the HTBI primer set. TCRdb fed the multiplex PCR reads into MiXCR, producing one record per CDR3 protein. The data contain 550,000 to 600,000 distinct CDR3 sequences, 11% to 15% of them singletons. Individuals with ophthalmopathy presented a Clinical Activity Score of at least 3, a NOSPECS grade of at least 4 and a duration under 3 months. The study left out patients who had uncontrolled infection, other autoimmune disease, pregnancy or lactation. Thyroid ultrasound and orbital computed tomography, with clinical symptoms and serum thyroxine and TRAb, informed diagnoses. Study findings and constraints: Most thyroid clonotypes expanded above 0.001 were also detected in blood.

The J segment lost 5 bases and the V segment lost 2 bases, leaving 5 bases of the junction unmatched. The CDR3 has 14 residues. The V gene's germline CDR1 is MNHEY and CDR2 SVGAGI. This sequence originates from a woman between 18 and 29 years old with Graves' ophthalmopathy. The chain uses TRBV6-5 and TRBJ1-1; TRBD1 aligns across 7 bases. Sequencing was done on a sample of blood. CDR3 bases: TGTGCCAGCAGTTACCAAGGGGGCGCGACTGAAGCTTTCTTT. The encoded protein is CASSYQGGATEAFF.